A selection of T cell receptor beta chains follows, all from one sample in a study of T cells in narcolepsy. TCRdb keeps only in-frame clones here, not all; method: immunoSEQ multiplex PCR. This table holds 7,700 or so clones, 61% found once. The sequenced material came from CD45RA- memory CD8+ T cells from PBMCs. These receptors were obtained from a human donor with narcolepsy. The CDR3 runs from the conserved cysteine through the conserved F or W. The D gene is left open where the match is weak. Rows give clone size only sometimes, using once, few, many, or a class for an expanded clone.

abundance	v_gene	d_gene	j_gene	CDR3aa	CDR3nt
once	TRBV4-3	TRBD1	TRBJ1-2	CASSQETPSTQGAHGYTF	TGCGCCAGCAGCCAAGAGACCCCAAGCACACAGGGGGCCCATGGCTACACCTTC
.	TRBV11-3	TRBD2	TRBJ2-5	CASSLGVAGEEETQYF	TGTGCCAGCAGCTTAGGGGTAGCGGGGGAAGAAGAGACCCAGTACTTC
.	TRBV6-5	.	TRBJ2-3	CASSETWGGDTQYF	TGTGCCAGCAGTGAAACCTGGGGTGGAGATACGCAGTATTTT
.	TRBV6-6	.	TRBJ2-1	CASMAVYNEQFF	TGTGCCAGCATGGCCGTGTACAATGAGCAGTTCTTC
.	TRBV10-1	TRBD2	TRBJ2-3	CATGRGDRQGTDTQYF	TGCGCCACCGGGAGGGGAGACAGGCAGGGCACAGATACGCAGTATTTT
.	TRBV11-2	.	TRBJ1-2	CASSSLVGGDYGYTF	TGTGCCAGCAGCTCCCTCGTGGGCGGAGACTATGGCTACACCTTC
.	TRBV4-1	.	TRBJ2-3	CASSRQDHPTDTQYF	TGCGCCAGCAGCCGCCAGGACCACCCGACCGATACGCAGTATTTT
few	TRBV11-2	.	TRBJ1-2	CASSETGPGYTF	TGTGCCAGCAGCGAAACAGGGCCTGGCTACACCTTC
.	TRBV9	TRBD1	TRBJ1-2	CASSGEVGRGIPGYTF	TGTGCCAGCAGCGGGGAAGTGGGCAGGGGGATCCCTGGCTACACCTTC
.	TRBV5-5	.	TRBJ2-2	CASSLLGGPNTGELFF	TGTGCCAGCAGCTTGCTCGGGGGTCCGAACACCGGGGAGCTGTTTTTT
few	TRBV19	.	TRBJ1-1	CASSNHHTEAFF	TGTGCCAGTAGTAACCATCACACTGAAGCTTTCTTT
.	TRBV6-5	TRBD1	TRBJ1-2	CASSEEGTGGGYTF	TGTGCCAGCAGTGAAGAGGGGACAGGGGGAGGCTACACCTTC
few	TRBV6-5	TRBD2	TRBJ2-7	CASSSWTSGFYEQYF	TGTGCCAGCAGTTCATGGACTAGCGGCTTCTACGAGCAGTACTTC
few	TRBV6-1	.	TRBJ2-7	CASSEVLENYEQYF	TGTGCCAGCAGTGAAGTACTTGAGAACTACGAGCAGTACTTC
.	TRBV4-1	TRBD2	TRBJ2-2	CASSHITRGITGELFF	TGCGCCAGCAGCCATATTACGCGGGGGATAACCGGGGAGCTGTTTTTT
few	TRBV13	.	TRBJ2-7	CASRSRGRGGPNSYEQYF	TGTGCCAGCCGCTCTAGGGGGAGAGGGGGGCCTAACTCCTACGAGCAGTACTTC
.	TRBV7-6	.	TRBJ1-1	CASSLAGFTGVGTEAFF	TGCGCCAGCAGCTTAGCTGGGTTCACAGGCGTCGGCACTGAAGCTTTCTTT
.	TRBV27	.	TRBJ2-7	CASSSLNTYEQYF	TGTGCCAGCAGTTCGTTGAATACCTACGAGCAGTACTTC
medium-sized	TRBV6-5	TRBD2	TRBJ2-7	CASSLTSGGTSEQYF	TGTGCCAGCAGCCTGACTAGCGGGGGGACTTCAGAGCAGTACTTC
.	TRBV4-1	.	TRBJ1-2	CASSQDKQGWGYTF	TGCGCCAGCAGCCAAGATAAACAGGGCTGGGGCTACACCTTC
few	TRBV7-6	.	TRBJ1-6	CASSSLATGPSPLHF	TGTGCCAGCAGCTCCCTTGCGACCGGACCTTCACCCCTCCACTTT
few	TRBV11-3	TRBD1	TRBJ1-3	CASSPDRGTGNTIYF	TGTGCCAGCAGCCCAGACAGGGGAACTGGAAACACCATATATTTT
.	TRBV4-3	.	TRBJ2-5	CASSPGQQETQYF	TGCGCCAGCAGCCCCGGACAGCAAGAGACCCAGTACTTC
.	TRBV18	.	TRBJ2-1	CASSPNYNEQFF	TGTGCCAGCTCACCTAACTACAATGAGCAGTTCTTC
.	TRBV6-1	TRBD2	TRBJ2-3	CASSDIAGGTDTQYF	TGTGCCAGCAGTGACATAGCGGGGGGCACAGATACGCAGTATTTT
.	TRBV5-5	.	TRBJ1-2	CASSLVPGNYGYTF	TGTGCCAGCAGCTTGGTTCCGGGAAACTATGGCTACACCTTC
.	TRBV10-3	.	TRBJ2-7	CAISESDIYEQYF	TGTGCCATCAGTGAGTCGGACATATACGAGCAGTACTTC
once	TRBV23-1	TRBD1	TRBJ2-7	CASSHSGFGTGGHEQYF	TGCGCCAGCAGTCACTCGGGGTTCGGGACAGGGGGCCACGAGCAGTACTTC
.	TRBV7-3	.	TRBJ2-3	CASSSDILGWGTDTQYF	TGTGCCAGCAGCTCCGACATCCTGGGGTGGGGCACAGATACGCAGTATTTT
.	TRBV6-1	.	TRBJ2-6	CASSEGEYGANVLTF	TGTGCCAGCAGTGAAGGGGAATACGGGGCCAACGTCCTGACTTTC
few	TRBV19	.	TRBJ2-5	CASSMSRVETQYF	TGTGCCAGTAGTATGTCCAGGGTGGAGACCCAGTACTTC
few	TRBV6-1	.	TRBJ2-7	CASRTGIEQYF	TGTGCCAGCAGAACAGGGATCGAGCAGTACTTC
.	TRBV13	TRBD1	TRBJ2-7	CASSLGDRVREQYF	TGTGCCAGCAGCTTAGGAGACAGGGTGCGGGAGCAGTACTTC
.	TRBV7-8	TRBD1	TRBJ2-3	CASSPRQGLGTDTQYF	TGTGCCAGCAGCCCACGACAGGGGTTAGGCACAGATACGCAGTATTTT
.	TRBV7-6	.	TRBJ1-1	CASSLGRDLWNTEAFF	TGTGCCAGCAGCTTAGGGAGGGATCTGTGGAACACTGAAGCTTTCTTT
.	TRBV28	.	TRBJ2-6	CASSTPARVFGANVLTF	TGTGCCAGCAGTACTCCTGCTCGGGTGTTCGGGGCCAACGTCCTGACTTTC
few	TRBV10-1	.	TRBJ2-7	CASSETGIYEQYF	TGCGCCAGCAGTGAAACAGGGATTTACGAGCAGTACTTC
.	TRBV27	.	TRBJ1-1	CASSLWPGAANTEAFF	TGTGCCAGCAGTTTATGGCCTGGAGCGGCGAACACTGAAGCTTTCTTT
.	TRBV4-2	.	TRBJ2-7	CASSQGSGAAYEQYF	TGTGCCAGCAGCCAAGGGTCGGGGGCGGCCTACGAGCAGTACTTC
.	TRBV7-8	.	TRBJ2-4	CASSLGESAKNIQYF	TGTGCCAGCAGCTTAGGGGAGTCGGCCAAAAACATTCAGTACTTC
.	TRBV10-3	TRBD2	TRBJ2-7	CAIRGLAGSYEQYF	TGTGCCATCAGGGGACTAGCGGGGTCCTACGAGCAGTACTTC
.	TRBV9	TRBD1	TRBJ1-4	CASSVEGTGNEKLFF	TGTGCCAGCAGCGTAGAGGGGACAGGGAATGAAAAACTGTTTTTT
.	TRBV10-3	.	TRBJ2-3	CATGPAPGDTQYF	TGTGCCACGGGGCCGGCACCGGGAGATACGCAGTATTTT
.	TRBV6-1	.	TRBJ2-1	CASSERRDEQFF	TGTGCCAGCAGTGAACGTCGCGATGAGCAGTTCTTC
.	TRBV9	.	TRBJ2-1	CASSVGGDLYNEQFF	TGTGCCAGCAGCGTAGGCGGGGACTTATACAATGAGCAGTTCTTC
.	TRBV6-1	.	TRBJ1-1	CASSEGSGYNTEAFF	TGTGCCAGCAGTGAAGGGTCAGGCTATAACACTGAAGCTTTCTTT
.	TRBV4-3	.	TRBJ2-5	CASSQFPGSQETQYF	TGCGCCAGCAGCCAATTCCCGGGATCCCAAGAGACCCAGTACTTC
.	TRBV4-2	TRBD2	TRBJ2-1	CASSQVAGGANEQFF	TGTGCCAGCAGCCAAGTAGCGGGGGGTGCGAATGAGCAGTTCTTC
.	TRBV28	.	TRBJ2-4	CASSPRSRAKNIQYF	TGTGCCAGCAGTCCCCGAAGTCGGGCCAAAAACATTCAGTACTTC
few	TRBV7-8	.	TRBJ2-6	CASSSSESGANVLTF	TGTGCCAGCAGCTCGAGTGAATCTGGGGCCAACGTCCTGACTTTC
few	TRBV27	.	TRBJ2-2	CASSYGAVSGELFF	TGTGCCAGCAGTTACGGAGCCGTATCCGGGGAGCTGTTTTTT
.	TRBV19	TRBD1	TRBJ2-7	CATRTGYEQYF	TGTGCCACCCGGACAGGATACGAGCAGTACTTC
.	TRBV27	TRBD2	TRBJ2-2	CASTLRTSGGAGELFF	TGTGCCAGCACTCTAAGGACTAGCGGGGGGGCCGGGGAGCTGTTTTTT
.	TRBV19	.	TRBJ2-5	CASSGAGESETQYF	TGTGCCAGTAGTGGGGCAGGAGAGTCGGAGACCCAGTACTTC
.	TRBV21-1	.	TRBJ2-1	CASSKAGAHNEQFF	TGTGCCAGCAGCAAAGCGGGGGCACACAATGAGCAGTTCTTC
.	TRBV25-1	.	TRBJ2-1	CASSGTGRSYNEQFF	TGTGCCAGCAGTGGAACAGGGCGGTCCTACAATGAGCAGTTCTTC
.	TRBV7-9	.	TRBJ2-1	CASSLESEQFF	TGTGCCAGCAGCTTGGAGTCTGAGCAGTTCTTC